The 15 T cell receptor beta chains below all came from one sample that was sequenced in a study of cytomegalovirus exposure and HLA in healthy donors. The primer mix had 60 Vbeta and 13 Jbeta primers. The repertoire was sequenced with immunoSEQ multiplex PCR; TCRdb's copy has only in-frame clones and lacks some. The sample lists about 200,000 clones; 60% to 85% were seen once. Sequenced material: PBMCs. All receptors come from a man aged 35-49 years in good health and CMV-seronegative.

The gene calls are TRBV2 and TRBJ2-5, with D tentatively TRBD2 (6 bases). The CDR3 length is 14 residues. Per the germline V gene, CDR1 is SNHLY and CDR2 is FYNNEI. V lost 2 bases to trimming and J lost 11 bases, with 18 bases between them. The CDR3 nucleotides read TGTGCCAGCAGTGAACTTTTAATGGTACGGGAGCAGTACTTC. This translates into CASSELLMVREQYF.

The rearrangement joins TRBV4-3 to TRBJ2-2; TRBD1 might be the D (6 bases). Germline V CDR1 and CDR2: LGHNA, YSLEER. CDR3 length: 16 residues. V was clipped by 0 bases and J by 1 base, with 9 bases between them. The CDR3 loop reads CASSQDDRLNTGELFF. Here the CDR3 DNA reads TGCGCCAGCAGCCAAGACGACAGGCTGAACACCGGGGAGCTGTTTTTT.

The chain is built from TRBV19 and TRBJ2-3; D is perhaps TRBD2 (6 bases). Germline CDR1 and CDR2: LNHDA and SQIVND (reference sequence). Trimming took off 0 bases at V and 2 bases at J, with 9 bases between the two ends. This CDR3 is 15 amino acids long. CDR3 in amino acids: CASSIEGLSTDTQYF. CDR3 sequence (DNA): TGTGCCAGTAGTATAGAGGGACTTTCCACAGATACGCAGTATTTT.

CDR3 bases: TGTGCCAGCAGTTTATCGGAGTACGAGCAGTACTTC. It specifies CASSLSEYEQYF. This chain joins TRBV28 and TRBJ2-7; D unclear. This CDR3 is built from 12 residues. Per the germline V gene, CDR1 is MDHEN and CDR2 is SYDVKM. Trimming stripped 1 base from V and 4 bases from J, with 5 bases between.

The V gene is TRBV11-2, the J gene TRBJ2-7; D may be TRBD1 (6 bases). V was cut by 5 bases and J by 2 bases, with 10 bases left in between. Germline V CDR1 and CDR2: SGHAT, FQNNGV. The CDR3 is made up of 13 amino acids. The CDR3 protein is CASSQGPTYEQYF. The DNA for the CDR3 is TGTGCCAGCAGCCAGGGGCCGACCTACGAGCAGTACTTC.

The rearrangement links TRBV25-1 to TRBJ1-1; the D gene is possibly TRBD1 (5 bases). Germline-derived CDR1 and CDR2 are MGHDK and SYGVNS. Trimming stripped 4 bases from V and 2 bases from J, with 17 bases between. The CDR3 is made up of 16 amino acids. The CDR3 DNA is TGTGCCAGCAGTGGGACCTCGGGGAGGGGAAACACTGAAGCTTTCTTT. It is translated as CASSGTSGRGNTEAFF. The whole variable domain, filled in from reference TRBV25-1 and TRBJ1-1, reads EADIYQTPRYLVIGTGKKITLECSQTMGHDKMYWYQQDPGMELHLIHYSYGVNSTEKGDLSSESTVSRIRTEHFPLTLESARPSHTSQYLCASSGTSGRGNTEAFFGQGTRLTVV.

This clone occurred a few times. This sample includes further DNA sequences coding for the same CDR3. The CDR3 loop reads CASSTGSYEQYF. CDR3 coding DNA: TGTGCCAGTAGTACAGGGTCCTACGAGCAGTACTTC. The rearrangement uses TRBV19 and TRBJ2-7, with D possibly matching TRBD1 (5 bases). The CDR3 has 12 residues. From germline, CDR1 is LNHDA and CDR2 SQIVND (reference sequence). Between the trimmed V and J ends, which lost 4 bases and 1 base, there was a span of 5 bases.

This chain links TRBV18 with TRBJ2-5, with 7 bases lining up with TRBD1. The germline gives CDR1 KGHSH, CDR2 LQKENI. The V gene end was trimmed by 5 bases and the J gene end by 2 bases; junction bases not matched to a gene: 8. CDR3 length: 15 amino acids. CDR3 amino acids: CASSSDDRDQETQYF. CDR3 in DNA: TGTGCCAGCTCATCCGATGACAGGGATCAAGAGACCCAGTACTTC.

The chain couples TRBV6-6 to TRBJ2-1, with 10 positions matching TRBD1. The CDR3 is made up of 14 amino acids. V was clipped by 7 bases and J by 10 bases; unmatched bases: 10. Germline V lookup: CDR1 MNHNY, CDR2 SVGAGI (reference sequence). Here the CDR3 DNA reads TGTGCCAGCACCAAGGACAGGGGGGCTGGGGAGCAGTTCTTC. Its protein is CASTKDRGAGEQFF.

The gene calls are TRBV5-4 and TRBJ2-3; 8 bases align to TRBD1. The CDR3 runs to 15 residues. CDR1 is SGHNT and CDR2 is YYREEE in the germline V gene (reference sequence). Germline trimming cut 3 bases from V and 0 bases from J; bases unmatched to any gene: 3. CDR3 sequence (DNA): TGTGCCAGCAGCTCGACAGGGGTCAGCACAGATACGCAGTATTTT. Its translation: CASSSTGVSTDTQYF.

The J gene is TRBJ1-1, the V gene TRBV28; D is perhaps TRBD1 (6 bases). The germline CDR1 and CDR2 sequences are MDHEN and SYDVKM. V gave up 2 bases and J gave up 3 bases, with 16 bases separating them. This CDR3 region has 16 residues. This CDR3 reads CASSLLSRGADTEAFF. CDR3 nucleotides: TGTGCCAGCAGTTTACTCTCTCGGGGGGCGGACACTGAAGCTTTCTTT.

The CDR3 region is CASGLVKGGGYPYEQYF. As DNA, the CDR3 is TGTGCTAGTGGTTTGGTCAAGGGGGGAGGGTACCCCTACGAGCAGTACTTC. This chain uses TRBV12-5 with TRBJ2-7, with a possible D match to TRBD2 (7 bases). This CDR3 comprises 17 residues. The germline V and J ends were trimmed by 0 bases and 2 bases, with 17 bases remaining between them. Germline V gene sequence: CDR1 LGHNT, CDR2 FRNRAP.

The chain couples TRBV18 to TRBJ2-1, with 14 bases lining up with TRBD2. The V gene's germline CDR1 is KGHSH and CDR2 LQKENI. Trimming took 2 bases from V and 7 from J; bases not matched to a gene: 4. The CDR3 contains 16 residues. The CDR3 DNA is TGTGCCAGCTCACCAAGGGGACTAGCGGGAGATAATGAGCAGTTCTTC. It encodes CASSPRGLAGDNEQFF.

V and J are TRBV20-1 and TRBJ1-2, with 8 bases that match TRBD1. Germline V gives CDR1 DFQATT, CDR2 SNEGSKA (reference sequence). Trimming took 4 bases from V and 6 from J; bases not matched to a gene: 1. This CDR3 spans 11 amino acids. CDR3 region: CSAIQGDGYTF. CDR3 coding DNA: TGCAGTGCTATACAGGGGGATGGCTACACCTTC.

The chain uses TRBV2 and TRBJ1-4; 9 nucleotides align to TRBD1. This CDR3 is 15 amino acids long. J lost 8 bases, V lost 7 bases, and 11 bases had no gene match. Germline lookup yields CDR1 SNHLY and CDR2 FYNNEI. This CDR3 is CASIRRGTGREKLFF. CDR3 in DNA: TGTGCCAGCATTAGAAGAGGGACAGGGCGCGAAAAACTGTTTTTT.